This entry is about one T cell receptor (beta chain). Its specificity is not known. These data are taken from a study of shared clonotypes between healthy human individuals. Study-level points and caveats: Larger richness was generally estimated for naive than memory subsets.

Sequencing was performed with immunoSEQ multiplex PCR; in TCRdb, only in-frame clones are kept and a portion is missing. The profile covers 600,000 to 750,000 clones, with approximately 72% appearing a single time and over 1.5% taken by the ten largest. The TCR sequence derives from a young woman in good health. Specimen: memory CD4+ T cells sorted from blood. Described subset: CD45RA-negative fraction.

The CDR3 protein is CASSGVAGFTGELFF. CDR3 nucleotides: TGTGCCAGCAGTGGGGTAGCAGGGTTCACCGGGGAGCTGTTTTTT. The chain links TRBV2 to TRBJ2-2; D might be TRBD1 (5 bases). With 4 bases removed from V and 4 bases from J, the gap between germline ends came to 13 bases. The CDR3 has 15 amino acids. CDR1 and CDR2 from the germline V gene are SNHLY and FYNNEI.